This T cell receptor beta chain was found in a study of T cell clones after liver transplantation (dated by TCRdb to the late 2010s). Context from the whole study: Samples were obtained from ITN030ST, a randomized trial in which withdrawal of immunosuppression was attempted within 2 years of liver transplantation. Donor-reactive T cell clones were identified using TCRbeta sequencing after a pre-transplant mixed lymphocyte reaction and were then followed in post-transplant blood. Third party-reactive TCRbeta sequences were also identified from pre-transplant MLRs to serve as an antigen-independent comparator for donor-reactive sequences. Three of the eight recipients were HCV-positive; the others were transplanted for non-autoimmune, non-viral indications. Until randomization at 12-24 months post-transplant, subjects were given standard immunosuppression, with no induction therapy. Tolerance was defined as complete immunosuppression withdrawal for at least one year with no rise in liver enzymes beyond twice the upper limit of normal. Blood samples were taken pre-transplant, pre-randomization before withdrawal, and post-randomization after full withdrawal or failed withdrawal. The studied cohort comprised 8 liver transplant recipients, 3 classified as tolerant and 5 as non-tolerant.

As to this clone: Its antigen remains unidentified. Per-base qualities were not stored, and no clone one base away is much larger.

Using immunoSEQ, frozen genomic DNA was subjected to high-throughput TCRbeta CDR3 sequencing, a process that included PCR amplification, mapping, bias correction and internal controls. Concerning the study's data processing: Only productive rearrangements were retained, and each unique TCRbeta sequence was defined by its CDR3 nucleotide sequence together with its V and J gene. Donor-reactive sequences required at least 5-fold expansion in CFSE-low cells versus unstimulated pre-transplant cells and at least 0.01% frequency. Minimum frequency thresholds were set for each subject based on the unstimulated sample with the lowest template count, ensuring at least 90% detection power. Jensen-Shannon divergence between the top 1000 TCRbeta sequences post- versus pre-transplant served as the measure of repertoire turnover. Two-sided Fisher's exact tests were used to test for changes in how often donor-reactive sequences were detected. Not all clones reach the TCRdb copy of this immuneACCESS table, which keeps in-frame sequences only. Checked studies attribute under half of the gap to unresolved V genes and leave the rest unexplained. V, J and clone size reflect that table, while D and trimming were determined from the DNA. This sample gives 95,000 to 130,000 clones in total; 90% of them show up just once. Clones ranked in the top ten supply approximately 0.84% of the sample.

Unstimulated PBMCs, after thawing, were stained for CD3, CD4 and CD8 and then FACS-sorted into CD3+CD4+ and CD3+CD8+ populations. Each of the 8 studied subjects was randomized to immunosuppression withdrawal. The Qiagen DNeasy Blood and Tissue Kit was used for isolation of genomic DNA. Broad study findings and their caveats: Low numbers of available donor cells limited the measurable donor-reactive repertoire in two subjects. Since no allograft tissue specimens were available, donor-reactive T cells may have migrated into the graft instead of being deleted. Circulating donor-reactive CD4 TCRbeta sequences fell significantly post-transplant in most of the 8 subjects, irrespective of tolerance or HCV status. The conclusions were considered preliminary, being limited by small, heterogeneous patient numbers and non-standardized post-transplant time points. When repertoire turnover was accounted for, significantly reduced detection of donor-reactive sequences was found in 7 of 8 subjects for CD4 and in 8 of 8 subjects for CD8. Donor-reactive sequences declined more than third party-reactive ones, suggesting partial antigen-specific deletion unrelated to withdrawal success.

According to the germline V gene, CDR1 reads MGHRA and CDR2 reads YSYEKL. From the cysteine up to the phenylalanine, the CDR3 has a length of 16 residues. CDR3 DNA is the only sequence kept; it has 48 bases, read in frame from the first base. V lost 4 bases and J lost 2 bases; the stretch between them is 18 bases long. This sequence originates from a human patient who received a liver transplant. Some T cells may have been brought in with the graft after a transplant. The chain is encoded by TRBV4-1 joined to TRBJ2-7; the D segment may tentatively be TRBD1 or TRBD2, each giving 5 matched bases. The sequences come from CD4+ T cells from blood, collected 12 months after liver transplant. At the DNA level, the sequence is TGCGCCAGCAGCCGGGCCGGGACGCGCGCAACCTACGAGCAGTACTTC. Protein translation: CASSRAGTRATYEQYF.